In its sample, the clone carrying this T cell receptor (beta chain) was seen many times. This sample was taken from a study of human T cells and chemical hapten exposure. Germline CDR1 MNHNS, CDR2 SASEGT. The CDR3 is made up of 14 amino acids. V shed 4 bases and J 2 bases; nucleotides not matched to a gene: 0. As to time point: patch test 2, 6 weeks after DPC sensitization. The treatment was: therapeutic diphenylcyclopropenone sensitization with weekly scalp DPC. TCRdb redid the calling of the RACE reads with MiXCR, one entry per CDR3 protein. The data show some 80,000 distinct CDR3 sequences, 10% seen once.

The chain recombines TRBV6-1 with TRBJ1-1, with 11 bases that match TRBD1. This material consisted of whole blood, taken in connection with sensitization to the hapten diphenylcyclopropenone (DPC). This TCR was recovered from a woman aged 25 to 39 with alopecia areata. Some clones in this sample may be carry-over from other donors' samples. The CDR3 nucleotides read TGTGCCAGCAGTGGGACAGGGGGCAACACTGAAGCTTTCTTT. This translates into CASSGTGGNTEAFF.